This TCR beta chain appears in the sequencing data of a study of control samples from healthy donors and cancer patients. CDR1 is GTSNPN and CDR2 is SVGIG in the germline V gene (reference sequence). V dropped 5 bases and J dropped 5 bases, with 13 bases sitting between them. This CDR3 spans 12 amino acids. Some clones are missing from TCRdb's copy, which holds only in-frame ones; the method was immunoSEQ multiplex PCR. Among approximately 130,000 clones listed, more than 80% were seen once. The receptor was derived from a man between 45 and 60 years old in good health. The chain links TRBV30 to TRBJ2-7; D might be TRBD1 (5 bases). Sequencing was carried out using blood. This CDR3 is CAWSPGIDEQYF. CDR3 nucleotide sequence: TGTGCCTGGTCTCCAGGGATTGACGAGCAGTACTTC. Full variable domain (missing parts from reference TRBV30 and TRBJ2-7): SQTIHQWPATLVQPVGSPLSLECTVEGTSNPNLYWYRQAAGRGLQLLFYSVGIGQISSEVPQNLSASRPQDRQFILSSKKLLLSDSGFYLCAWSPGIDEQYFGPGTRLTVT.